This T cell receptor beta chain derives from a study of T cell responses to AZD1222 COVID-19 vaccine (dated by TCRdb to the early 2020s). In the study overall: A total of around 240 trial participants underwent TCR sequencing, of whom about 210 had received two doses of AZD1222 and roughly 26 had received two doses of the MenACWY control vaccine. Enrollment into the trials was organized by age into subgroups of 18-55, 56-69 and 70-plus years, and those subgroups contained roughly 140, 27 and 60 TCR-sequenced participants, respectively. What the research found in general, with its limitations: After two AZD1222 doses, spike-specific TCR breadth and depth were significantly higher than at day 0 and than in MenACWY recipients. Nearly half of unique spike-specific TCRs reportedly recognized epitopes outside regions mutated in the B.1.351 and B.1.1.7 variants. Conclusions about previously exposed vaccinees were limited because only a handful of AZD1222 recipients were SARS-CoV-2 seropositive at baseline. Most participants were white British and females outnumbered males, and the authors suggested that clonal diversity may have been underestimated. The 56-69-year group was small, and its depth increase did not reach significance, likely because of low power. The whole spike protein was spanned by vaccine-associated CD4 TCRs, and dominant responses were seen in regions 160-218 and 743-854. Because no samples from the day 14 peak response were available, repertoires could be characterized only after the peak T cell response.

The time point label for this specimen denotes: baseline before first vaccination. The treatment or condition label on this specimen signifies: meningococcal conjugate vaccine given as trial control. Vaccinee samples came from UK trials COV001 and COV002, including a single-blind randomized controlled phase 2/3 trial of AZD1222 (ChAdOx1 nCoV-19) in healthy adults. Trial participant PBMC samples were collected at day 0 and day 28 after the second dose for TCRbeta chain sequencing. Turning to this clone: Its antigen specificity is not known. The record has no base qualities; no much larger clone is one base away.

The germline V gene (reference sequence) gives CDR1 as GTSNPN and CDR2 as SVGIG. A distance of 14 bases separates the germline ends of V and J, which lose 3 bases and 3 bases respectively. Its CDR3 holds 14 amino acids, cysteine through phenylalanine. Left in the record is the CDR3 DNA by itself, 42 bases read in frame from the first base. The CDR3 regions of human TCRbeta chains were subjected to immunosequencing. The study's processing was this. TCRs in the repertoires were compared against a reference library of SARS-CoV-2-specific TCRs that had been generated with the MIRA antigen-specificity platform. Breadth was defined as the fraction of unique TCRs that were SARS-CoV-2-associated. Depth was defined as the fraction of total T cells that were SARS-CoV-2-associated. Each spike-specific TCR was assigned to its reactive spike region and to a CD4 or CD8 class using the MIRA data. Log10-transformed breadth and depth values were compared by one-way ANOVA with Sidak's multiple comparisons tests. In its TCRdb copy, this immuneACCESS table keeps in-frame sequences only and misses some clones. Where compared with another copy, unresolved V genes explain less than half of these, and the others have no known cause. V, J and clone size derive from that table, while D and trimming were established from the DNA sequence. In all, the sample holds about 160,000 clones, and about 92% of those were seen once. About 4% of the sample belongs to the ten largest clones.

Material: peripheral blood, obtained on day 0 of MenACWY control vaccination. The chain uses TRBV30 and TRBJ1-2; TRBD1 could be the D gene, as 5 bases match. The TCR sequence derives from an adult in good health. The CDR3 reads CAWSPWGGYYGYTF. DNA sequence: TGTGCCTGGAGCCCGTGGGGGGGTTACTATGGCTACACCTTC.